The source of this T cell receptor (beta chain) is a study of blood T cell repertoires in COVID-19. In assigning cohorts, the study relied on participant-reported clinical history. In germline, CDR1 is SEHNR, CDR2 FQNEAQ (reference sequence). Trimming took 3 bases from V and 5 from J; bases not matched to a gene: 10. This CDR3 contains 16 residues. The protocol was immunoSEQ multiplex PCR, while the TCRdb copy is restricted to in-frame clones and leaves out a portion. The table lists about 200,000 clones, roughly 86% of them singletons. Specimen: PBMCs or T cells enriched from blood (not recorded which). This sequence was found in a young woman with acute COVID-19. The V call is TRBV7-9, the J call TRBJ1-2; 9 nucleotides line up with TRBD1. The CDR3 loop is CASSFPTGGEAYGYTF. The CDR3, as DNA: TGTGCCAGCAGCTTCCCTACAGGGGGCGAGGCGTATGGCTACACCTTC.